This T cell receptor beta chain stems from a study of human T cells and chemical hapten exposure. Study-wide context: Patients, a majority of them female, were diagnosed with alopecia areata, totalis or universalis.

Time point in this sample: patch test 1, 2 weeks after DPC sensitization. The treatment was: therapeutic diphenylcyclopropenone sensitization with weekly scalp DPC. In this sample, this clonotype turned up many times. Antigen: not known. Germline lookup yields CDR1 MDHEN and CDR2 SYDVKM. This CDR3 has 12 amino acids. V was pared by 1 base and J by 4 bases, with 2 bases between. TCRdb analysed the RACE reads with MiXCR anew, one entry per CDR3 protein. The repertoire holds under 85,000 distinct CDR3 sequences, about 9.3% seen once, with around 1.3% in the top ten. Broader study findings: Alopecia affected the donors, so their immune response may differ from healthy people's. DPC sensitization produced no change in TCRs with frequency above 1 in 1000.

This specimen was whole blood, taken in connection with sensitization to the hapten diphenylcyclopropenone (DPC). The TCR originated in a woman between 50 and 59 years old with alopecia areata. Some clones in this sample may be carry-over from other donors' samples. The chain joins TRBV28 to TRBJ1-3; D unresolved. CDR3 sequence reads: CASSLFGNTIYF. CDR3 coding DNA: TGTGCCAGCAGTTTATTCGGAAACACCATATATTTT.